These 16 T cell receptor beta chains originate from one sample sequenced in a study of T cell repertoires in cytomegalovirus infection. TCRdb analysed the reads with MiXCR anew, one entry per CDR3 protein. The sample includes more than 400,000 distinct CDR3 sequences, 26% of them seen just once. The sample consisted of PBMCs. Every receptor here comes from a human donor in good health (CMV status not recorded). Some clones in this sample may be carry-over from other donors' samples.

V and J are TRBV29-1 and TRBJ1-2; no reliable D call. The germline gives CDR1 SQVTM, CDR2 ANQGSEA. V lost 4 bases and J lost 6, with 30 bases in between. The CDR3 spans 18 residues. The CDR3 nucleotides read TGCAGCGTTGTGGCAGGCAGAGGTCGGGTAGGAGTTGTTGATGGCTACACCTTC. This codes for CSVVAGRGRVGVVDGYTF.

This clonotype showed up just a few times. The genes are TRBV6-5 and TRBJ1-2, with 8 bases identical to TRBD1. The CDR3 is 14 amino acids. The V gene end was trimmed by 5 bases and the J gene end by 4 bases; junction bases not matched to a gene: 6. Germline V lookup: CDR1 MNHEY, CDR2 SVGAGI. CDR3 residues: CASSTGGIAYGYTF. The CDR3 nucleotides read TGTGCCAGCAGTACAGGGGGAATAGCCTATGGCTACACCTTC.

This clonotype was seen at least ten times. The CDR3 bases are TGTGCCAGCAGCCTTACCCCCGACAGTAACTATGGCTACACCTTC. This gives the protein CASSLTPDSNYGYTF. The rearrangement joins TRBV11-2 to TRBJ1-2, with D possibly being TRBD1 (5 bases). This CDR3 has 15 amino acids. Germline V gene data show CDR1 as SGHAT and CDR2 as FQNNGV. Trimming took off 5 bases at V and 1 base at J, with 14 bases between the two ends.

The chain joins TRBV20-1 to TRBJ2-1, with 13 bases that match TRBD2. The V gene end was trimmed by 8 bases and the J gene end by 9 bases; junction bases not matched to a gene: 4. Germline V gene sequence: CDR1 DFQATT, CDR2 SNEGSKA (reference sequence). The length of the CDR3 is 12 residues. The CDR3 sequence: CSRRLAGGEQFF. The CDR3 DNA is TGCAGTCGGAGACTAGCGGGAGGTGAGCAGTTCTTC.

The chain couples TRBV18 to TRBJ2-1; 11 nucleotides align to TRBD2. The CDR3 loop spans 16 amino acids. J was trimmed by 5 bases and V by 3 bases; bases with no gene match: 6. Germline CDR1 is KGHSH and CDR2 is LQKENI. The CDR3 bases are TGTGCCAGCTCACCCCTCACTAGCGGGAGAGACAATGAGCAGTTCTTC. It is translated as CASSPLTSGRDNEQFF.

This clonotype has a single count. This chain uses TRBV20-1 with TRBJ2-3, with D maybe TRBD2 (6 bases). V was clipped by 6 bases and J by 0 bases, with 16 bases between them. Germline loops: CDR1 DFQATT, CDR2 SNEGSKA (reference sequence). This CDR3 has 15 amino acids. The CDR3 region has the DNA TGCAGTGCCCCCCGACCCGGGGGAAGCACAGATACGCAGTATTTT. Residues: CSAPRPGGSTDTQYF.

J is TRBJ1-1 and V is TRBV28; D is ambiguous. Germline-derived CDR1 and CDR2 are MDHEN and SYDVKM. This CDR3 contains 16 residues. V lost 10 bases to trimming and J lost 1 base, with 22 bases between them. CDR3 region: CANSPGGSLGNTEAFF. The CDR3 nucleotides are TGTGCCAATTCGCCAGGCGGGTCCTTGGGGAACACTGAAGCTTTCTTT.

This clonotype showed up many times. This rearrangement joins TRBV7-2 to TRBJ2-7, with 8 bases fitting TRBD2. The V segment lost 5 bases and the J segment 0 bases; nucleotides outside the gene matches: 12. The CDR3 spans 17 residues. CDR1 is SGHTA and CDR2 is FQGNSA in the germline V gene. CDR3 nucleotide sequence: TGTGCCAGCAGCCTAGGAACTACTAGCGGACCCTCCTACGAGCAGTACTTC. Translation: CASSLGTTSGPSYEQYF.

This clonotype has a count of ten or more. The chain is built from TRBV12-5 and TRBJ1-5; D call uncertain. CDR1 is LGHNT, CDR2 FRNRAP, per germline. There are 11 residues in the CDR3. Trimming took off 7 bases at V and 6 bases at J, with 7 bases between the two ends. CDR3 residues: CASAVGQPQHF. The CDR3 coding sequence is TGTGCTAGTGCCGTAGGTCAGCCCCAGCATTTT.

The chain has TRBV28 and TRBJ2-7, with 8 positions matching TRBD2. The CDR3 consists of 19 residues. Trimming cost V 4 bases and J 4 bases; bases outside gene matches: 21. Looked up from germline, CDR1 is MDHEN and CDR2 is SYDVKM. CDR3 region: CASSSFSAFERESWYEQYV. The CDR3 DNA is TGTGCCAGCAGTTCATTTTCCGCCTTTGAGCGGGAGTCTTGGTACGAGCAGTACGTC.

The chain links TRBV29-1 to TRBJ2-7; 13 nucleotides match TRBD2. CDR1 is SQVTM and CDR2 is ANQGSEA in the germline V gene. The V segment lost 7 bases and the J segment 7 bases; nucleotides outside the gene matches: 10. The CDR3 is made up of 14 amino acids. CDR3 bases: TGCAGCGGGGCAGGACTAGCGGGAGTGGCTGAGCAGTACTTC. This translates into CSGAGLAGVAEQYF.

The chain links TRBV29-1 to TRBJ1-1, with 8 bases fitting TRBD1. The V gene's germline CDR1 is SQVTM and CDR2 ANQGSEA. The CDR3 is 12 residues long. V lost 4 bases, J lost 10 bases, and 8 bases stayed unmatched. The CDR3 loop reads CSVAHQGAVAFF. CDR3 coding DNA: TGCAGCGTTGCGCACCAGGGGGCAGTAGCTTTCTTT.

The chain links TRBV5-4 to TRBJ2-3; 7 nucleotides line up with TRBD2. Trimming removed 10 bases from V and 4 bases from J; junction bases left unmatched: 15. The CDR3 length is 15 residues. Germline V gene data show CDR1 as SGHNT and CDR2 as YYREEE (reference sequence). CDR3 bases: TGTGCCGTCAGCGGGGACCACGAGGTGTCAGATACGCAGTATTTT. It encodes CAVSGDHEVSDTQYF.

This chain uses TRBV19 with TRBJ2-4; a possible D gene is TRBD2 (6 bases). Trimming took 5 bases from V and 0 from J, leaving 26 bases between them. CDR3 length: 20 residues. Germline-derived CDR1 and CDR2 are LNHDA and SQIVND (reference sequence). The CDR3 sequence is CASSLSWGDHQLLAKNIQYF. The CDR3 DNA follows: TGTGCCAGTAGTCTATCTTGGGGGGATCACCAACTCTTAGCCAAAAACATTCAGTACTTC.

This clonotype was found a few times. V and J are TRBV7-9 and TRBJ1-5, with 8 bases lining up with TRBD1. The J segment lost 11 bases and the V segment lost 4 bases, leaving 10 bases of the junction unmatched. The germline V gene has CDR1 SEHNR and CDR2 FQNEAQ (reference sequence). The CDR3 spans 14 residues. The CDR3 DNA is TGTGCCAGCAGCTCGGACAGGGAGTCTATGTCCCAGCATTTT. It codes for CASSSDRESMSQHF.

This clonotype was recorded at least ten times. The genes are TRBV6-6 and TRBJ1-5; D unclear. Trimming pared 6 bases from V and 5 bases from J, leaving 8 bases between. Per germline, CDR1 MNHNY and CDR2 SVGAGI (reference sequence). The CDR3 covers 12 residues. The CDR3 coding sequence is TGTGCCAGCAGCCCGGTACATCAGCCCCAGCATTTT. Its translation: CASSPVHQPQHF.